The 8 T cell receptor beta chains reported below all come from one sample, sequenced in a study of regulatory T cells in long-lasting Graves disease. Construction of TCR beta libraries relied on iRepertoire HTBI primers and on Arm-PCR targeting CDR3 regions. In TCRdb, the multiplex PCR reads were re-called with MiXCR into one record per CDR3 protein. Here the sample spans roughly 700,000 distinct CDR3 sequences, around 30% being singletons. Time point defined: persistent/refractory GD, antithyroid drugs over 5 years with positive TRAb. From PBMCs, RNA was extracted and then used to make the TCR library. This specimen was peripheral blood mononuclear cells (PBMCs), taken when the disease was refractory, from a patient treated with antithyroid drugs. These receptor sequences come from a female donor with Graves disease.

The rearrangement uses TRBV20-1 and TRBJ2-7, with 9 bases that match TRBD2. CDR1 DFQATT and CDR2 SNEGSKA come from the germline V gene (reference sequence). J was trimmed by 4 bases and V by 4 bases; bases with no gene match: 8. The CDR3 covers 14 residues. CDR3 region: CSANDPSGTYEQYF. Here the CDR3 DNA reads TGCAGTGCTAATGACCCTAGCGGGACGTACGAGCAGTACTTC.

In this sample, this clonotype turned up many times. The chain couples TRBV2 to TRBJ2-5, with D perhaps TRBD2 (6 bases). Trimming took off 4 bases at V and 1 base at J, with 13 bases between the two ends. Per the germline V gene, CDR1 is SNHLY and CDR2 is FYNNEI. The CDR3 consists of 15 residues. The CDR3 loop reads CASSVLRGRQETQYF. The CDR3 DNA follows: TGTGCCAGCAGTGTATTGCGGGGCCGCCAAGAGACCCAGTACTTC.

The chain links TRBV6-2 or TRBV6-3 to TRBJ1-5; no definite D call. The CDR3 spans 17 residues. Per the germline V gene, CDR1 is MNHEY and CDR2 is SVGEGT. The ends were cut back, 5 bases at V and 3 bases at J, with 20 bases in the middle. The CDR3 spells CASSTSVGDWDNQPQHF. The CDR3 DNA follows: TGTGCCAGCAGTACCTCGGTCGGGGATTGGGACAATCAGCCCCAGCATTTT.

This chain links TRBV5-1 with TRBJ2-7, with 7 bases aligning to TRBD2. The CDR3 consists of 15 residues. The germline V gene encodes CDR1 SGHRS and CDR2 YFSETQ. The V gene end was trimmed by 4 bases and the J gene end by 0 bases; junction bases not matched to a gene: 7. CDR3 protein: CASSIPSGTSYEQYF. The CDR3 bases are TGCGCCAGCAGCATACCTAGCGGCACCTCCTACGAGCAGTACTTC.

This clonotype was seen many times. The genes are TRBV28 and TRBJ1-2; 7 bases are shared with TRBD1. The CDR3 is 15 amino acids. Germline values: CDR1 MDHEN, CDR2 SYDVKM. V trimming: 4 bases; J trimming: 11 bases; junction bases outside the gene matches: 16. CDR3 in DNA: TGTGCCAGCAGTTCCCCCAGGGGGGGCGCCAAGCGGTACACCTTC. Amino acid sequence: CASSSPRGGAKRYTF.

This clonotype was seen only a few times. The V gene is TRBV20-1, the J gene TRBJ2-7; perhaps TRBD2 as D (5 bases). Trimming stripped 1 base from V and 2 bases from J, with 15 bases between. This CDR3 is 15 amino acids long. CDR1 is DFQATT and CDR2 is SNEGSKA in the germline V gene (reference sequence). The DNA of the CDR3 is TGCAGTGCTAGAGTTAAACGGGAATTGACCTACGAGCAGTACTTC. This codes for CSARVKRELTYEQYF.

This clonotype was found a few times. The rearrangement joins TRBV6-2 or TRBV6-3 to TRBJ1-5, with D possibly matching TRBD1 (6 bases). V was shortened by 6 bases and J by 7 bases, with 16 bases between the two germline ends. The CDR3 contains 14 residues. The germline V gene has CDR1 MNHEY and CDR2 SVGEGT. The CDR3 DNA is TGTGCCAGCAGGTCTTCAGGGGTCAAACAGCCCCAGCATTTT. It translates to CASRSSGVKQPQHF.

The chain recombines TRBV30 with TRBJ2-5, with 7 positions matching TRBD1. The trim removed 0 bases at V and 5 bases at J, leaving 9 bases unmatched. Germline V gene lookup returns CDR1 GTSNPN and CDR2 SVGIG (reference sequence). The CDR3 is made up of 15 amino acids. The chain's CDR3 is CAWSVLRGRRETQYF. The CDR3 DNA reads as TGTGCCTGGAGTGTACTTAGGGGGCGAAGGGAGACCCAGTACTTC.